This T cell receptor (beta chain) appears in the sequencing data of a study of shared clonotypes between healthy human individuals. About this clone itself: Antigen specificity is unknown. The identical CDR3 is also encoded by other nucleotide sequences in the sample.

Naive CD8 cells lacked CD45RO, underwent positive selection for CCR7 and left out terminally differentiated effector memory CD45RA+ cells. This was a deep-level run. Replicate PCRs from sorted subsets contained roughly 220 ng DNA, which is around 30,000 T cell genomes. The data were produced by immunoSEQ multiplex PCR, yet TCRdb's version contains in-frame clones alone and is incomplete. Of 550,000 to 750,000 clones listed, 95% to 96% are singletons. The V gene's germline CDR1 is LGHNA and CDR2 YNFKEQ. CDR3 length equals 15 residues. V lost 0 bases to trimming and J lost 3 bases, with 12 bases between them. Broader study findings: Around 5% was the fraction of naive CD4 clonotypes found shared across four donors. Sequencing depth was expected to affect clonotype sharing among donors.

This rearrangement joins TRBV4-2 to TRBJ2-7, with D perhaps matching TRBD2 (5 bases). This TCR was recovered from a woman younger than 45 in good health. The sample taken for sequencing was naive CD8+ T cells sorted from blood. The CDR3 spells CASSQDRGSGYEQYF. CDR3 DNA sequence: TGTGCCAGCAGCCAAGATCGTGGGAGTGGCTACGAGCAGTACTTC.